This T cell receptor beta chain was sequenced for a study of blood T cell repertoires in COVID-19. At the level of the study: Samples taken during acute and convalescent COVID-19 were collected in the United States, Italy and Spain.

The CDR3 extends over 15 amino acids. Per the germline V gene, CDR1 is SGHRS and CDR2 is YFSETQ. V shed 4 bases and J shed 1 base, with 12 bases lying between them. All enrollees were roughly 18 to 89 years old and from fewer than 30 US areas. Participants' own reports of clinical history determined their cohort assignment. Original processing methods: The authors estimated nucleated cell counts from reference gene primer amplification. Only in-frame clones appear in the TCRdb table, and some are missing; sequencing was by immunoSEQ multiplex PCR. That table is the source of V, J and clone size, and D and trimming were worked out from the DNA. This sample has about 270,000 clones, with about nine tenths found just once.

The TCR sequence derives from a woman aged 40-49 years with acute COVID-19. The sequenced sample was PBMCs or T cells enriched from blood (not recorded which). The chain links TRBV5-1 to TRBJ2-1, with D possibly TRBD2 on 6 matching bases. The CDR3, as DNA: TGCGCCAGCAGCCAGTTGGGGGGTTCCTACAATGAGCAGTTCTTC. It is translated as CASSQLGGSYNEQFF.